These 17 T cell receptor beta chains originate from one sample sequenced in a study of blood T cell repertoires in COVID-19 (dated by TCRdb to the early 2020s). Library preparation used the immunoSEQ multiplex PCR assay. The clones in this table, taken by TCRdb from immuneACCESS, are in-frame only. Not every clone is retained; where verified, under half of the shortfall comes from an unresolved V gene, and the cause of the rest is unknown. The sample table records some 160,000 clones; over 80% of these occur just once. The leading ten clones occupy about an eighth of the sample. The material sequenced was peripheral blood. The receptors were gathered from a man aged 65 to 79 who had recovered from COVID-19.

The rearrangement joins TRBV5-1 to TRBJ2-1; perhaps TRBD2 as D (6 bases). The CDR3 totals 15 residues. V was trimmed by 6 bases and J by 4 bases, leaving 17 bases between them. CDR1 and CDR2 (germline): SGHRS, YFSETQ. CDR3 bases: TGCGCCAGCAAGAGGTCAGGCGGGGCGTACAATGAGCAGTTCTTC. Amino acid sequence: CASKRSGGAYNEQFF.

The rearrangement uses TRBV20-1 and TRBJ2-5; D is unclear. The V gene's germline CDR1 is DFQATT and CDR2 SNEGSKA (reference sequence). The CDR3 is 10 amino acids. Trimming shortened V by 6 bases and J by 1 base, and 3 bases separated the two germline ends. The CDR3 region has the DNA TGCAGTGCCCGCCAAGAGACCCAGTACTTC. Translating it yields CSARQETQYF.

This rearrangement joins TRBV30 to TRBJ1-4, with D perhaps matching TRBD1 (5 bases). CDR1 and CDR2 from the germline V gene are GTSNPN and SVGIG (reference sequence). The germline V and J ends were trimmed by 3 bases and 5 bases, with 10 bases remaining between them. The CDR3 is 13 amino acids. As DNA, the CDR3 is TGTGCCTGGAGCCGGGGGATCAATGAAAAACTGTTTTTT. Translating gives CAWSRGINEKLFF.

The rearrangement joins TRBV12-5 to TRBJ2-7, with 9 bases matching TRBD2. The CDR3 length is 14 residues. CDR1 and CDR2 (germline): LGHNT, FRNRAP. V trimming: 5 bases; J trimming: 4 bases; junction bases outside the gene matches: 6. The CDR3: CASGGALAGYEQYF. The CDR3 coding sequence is TGTGCTAGTGGTGGGGCTCTAGCGGGATACGAGCAGTACTTC.

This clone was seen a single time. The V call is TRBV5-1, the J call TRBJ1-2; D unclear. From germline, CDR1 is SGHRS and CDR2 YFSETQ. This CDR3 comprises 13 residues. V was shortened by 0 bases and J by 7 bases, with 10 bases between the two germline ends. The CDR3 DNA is TGCGCCAGCAGCTTGGAACAGCCAGGTGGCTACACCTTC. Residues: CASSLEQPGGYTF.

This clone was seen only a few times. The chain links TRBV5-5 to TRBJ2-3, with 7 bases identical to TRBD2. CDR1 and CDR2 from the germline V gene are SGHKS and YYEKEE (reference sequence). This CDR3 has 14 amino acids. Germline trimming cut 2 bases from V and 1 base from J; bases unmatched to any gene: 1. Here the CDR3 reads CASSLTSGTDTQYF. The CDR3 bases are TGTGCCAGCAGCTTAACTAGCGGCACAGATACGCAGTATTTT.

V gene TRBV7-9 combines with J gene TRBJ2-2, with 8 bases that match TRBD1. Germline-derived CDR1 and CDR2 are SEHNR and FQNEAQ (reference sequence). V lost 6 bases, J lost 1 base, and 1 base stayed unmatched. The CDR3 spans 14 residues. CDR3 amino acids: CASRGTGNTGELFF. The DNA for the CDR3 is TGTGCCAGCAGAGGGACAGGGAACACCGGGGAGCTGTTTTTT.

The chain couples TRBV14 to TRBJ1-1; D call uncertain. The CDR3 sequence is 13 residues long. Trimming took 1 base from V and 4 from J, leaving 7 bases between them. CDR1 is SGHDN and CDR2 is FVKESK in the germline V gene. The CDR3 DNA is TGTGCCAGCAGCCAAGGGTCTATCACTGAAGCTTTCTTT. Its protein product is CASSQGSITEAFF.

CDR3 DNA sequence: TGTGCCAGCAGCCAAGAGGCGGGACCCACCGGGGAGCTGTTTTTT. This gives the protein CASSQEAGPTGELFF. This chain connects TRBV4-2 to TRBJ2-2, with D perhaps TRBD2 (6 bases). Trimming took off 0 bases at V and 4 bases at J, with 9 bases between the two ends. The CDR3 runs to 15 residues. Germline V CDR1 and CDR2: LGHNA, YNFKEQ.

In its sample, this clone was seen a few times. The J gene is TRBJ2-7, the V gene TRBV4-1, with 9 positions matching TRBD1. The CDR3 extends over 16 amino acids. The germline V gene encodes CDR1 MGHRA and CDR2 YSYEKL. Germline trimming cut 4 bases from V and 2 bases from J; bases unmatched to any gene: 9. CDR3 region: CASSRGSGTGTYEQYF. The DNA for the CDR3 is TGCGCCAGCAGCCGAGGATCCGGGACAGGGACCTACGAGCAGTACTTC.

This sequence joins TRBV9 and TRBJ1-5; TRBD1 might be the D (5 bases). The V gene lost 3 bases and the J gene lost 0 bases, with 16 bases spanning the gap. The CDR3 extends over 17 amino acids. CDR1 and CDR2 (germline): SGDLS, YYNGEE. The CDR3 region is CASSAGHERYSNQPQHF. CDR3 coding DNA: TGTGCCAGCAGCGCCGGACACGAGAGATATAGCAATCAGCCCCAGCATTTT.

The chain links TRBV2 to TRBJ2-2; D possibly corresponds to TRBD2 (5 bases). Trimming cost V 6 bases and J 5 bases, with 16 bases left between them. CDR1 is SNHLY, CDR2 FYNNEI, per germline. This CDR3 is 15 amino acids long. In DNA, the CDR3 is TGTGCCAGCAGCGCCACCATCCGGGGTACCGGGGAGCTGTTTTTT. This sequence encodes CASSATIRGTGELFF. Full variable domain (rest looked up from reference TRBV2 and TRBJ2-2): EPEVTQTPSHQVTQMGQEVILRCVPISNHLYFYWYRQILGQKVEFLVSFYNNEISEKSEIFDDQFSVERPDGSNFTLKIRSTKLEDSAMYFCASSATIRGTGELFFGEGSRLTVL.

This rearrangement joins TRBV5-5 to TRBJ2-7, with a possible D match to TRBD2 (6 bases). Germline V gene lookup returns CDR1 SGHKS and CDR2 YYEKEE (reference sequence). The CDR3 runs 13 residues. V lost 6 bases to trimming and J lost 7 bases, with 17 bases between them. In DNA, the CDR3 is TGTGCCAGCAACCCCGGGAGTTCTTGGGAGCAGTACTTC. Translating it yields CASNPGSSWEQYF.

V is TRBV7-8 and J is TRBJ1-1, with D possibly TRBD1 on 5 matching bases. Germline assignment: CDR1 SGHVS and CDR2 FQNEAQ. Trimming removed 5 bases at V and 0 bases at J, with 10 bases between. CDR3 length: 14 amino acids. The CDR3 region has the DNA TGTGCCAGCAGCCTGACAGAGCTGAACACTGAAGCTTTCTTT. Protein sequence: CASSLTELNTEAFF.

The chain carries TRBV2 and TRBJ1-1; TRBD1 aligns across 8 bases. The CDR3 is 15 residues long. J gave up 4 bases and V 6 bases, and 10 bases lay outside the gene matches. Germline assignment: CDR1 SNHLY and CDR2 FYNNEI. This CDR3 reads CASRRGQADITEAFF. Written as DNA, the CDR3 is TGTGCCAGCAGGAGGGGACAGGCGGATATCACTGAAGCTTTCTTT.

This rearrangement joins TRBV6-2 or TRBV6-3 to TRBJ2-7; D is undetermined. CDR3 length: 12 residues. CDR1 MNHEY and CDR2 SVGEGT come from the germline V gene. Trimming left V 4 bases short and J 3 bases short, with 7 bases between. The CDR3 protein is CASSFGRYEQYF. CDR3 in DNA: TGTGCCAGCAGTTTTGGCCGCTACGAGCAGTACTTC.

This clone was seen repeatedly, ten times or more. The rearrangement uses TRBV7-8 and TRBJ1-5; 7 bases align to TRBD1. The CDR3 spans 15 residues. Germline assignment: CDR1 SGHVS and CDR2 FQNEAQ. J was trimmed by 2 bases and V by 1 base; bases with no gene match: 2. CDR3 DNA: TGTGCCAGCAGCTTAGAGGACAGGCGCAATCAGCCCCAGCATTTT. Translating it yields CASSLEDRRNQPQHF.